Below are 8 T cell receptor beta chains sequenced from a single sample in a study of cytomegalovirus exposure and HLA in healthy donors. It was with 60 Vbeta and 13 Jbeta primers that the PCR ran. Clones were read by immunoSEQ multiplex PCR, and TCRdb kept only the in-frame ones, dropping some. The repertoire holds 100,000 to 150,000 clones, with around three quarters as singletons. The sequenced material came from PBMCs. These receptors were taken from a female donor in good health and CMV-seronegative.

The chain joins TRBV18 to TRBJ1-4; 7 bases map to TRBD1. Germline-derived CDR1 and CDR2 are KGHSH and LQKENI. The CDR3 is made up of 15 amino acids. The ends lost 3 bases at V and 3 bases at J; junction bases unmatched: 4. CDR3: CASSPFGTANEKLFF. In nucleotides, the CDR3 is TGTGCCAGCTCACCGTTCGGGACAGCTAATGAAAAACTGTTTTTT.

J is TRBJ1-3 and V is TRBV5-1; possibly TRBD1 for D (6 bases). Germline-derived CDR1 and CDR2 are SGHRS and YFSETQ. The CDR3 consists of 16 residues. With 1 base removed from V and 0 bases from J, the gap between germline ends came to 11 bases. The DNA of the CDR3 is TGCGCCAGCAGCTTGATGGACAGCTCCTCTGGAAACACCATATATTTT. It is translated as CASSLMDSSSGNTIYF.

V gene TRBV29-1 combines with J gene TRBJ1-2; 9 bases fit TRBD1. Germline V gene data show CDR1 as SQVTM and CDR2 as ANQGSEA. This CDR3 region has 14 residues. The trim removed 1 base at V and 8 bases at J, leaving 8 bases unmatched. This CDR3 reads CSVEAGDRVFGYTF. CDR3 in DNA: TGCAGCGTTGAAGCTGGGGACAGGGTGTTCGGCTACACCTTC.

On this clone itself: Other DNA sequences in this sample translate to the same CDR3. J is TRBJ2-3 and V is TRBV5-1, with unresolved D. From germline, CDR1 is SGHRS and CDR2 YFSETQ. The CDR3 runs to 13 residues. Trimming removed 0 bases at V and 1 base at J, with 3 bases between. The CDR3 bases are TGCGCCAGCAGCTTGGCCGGCACAGATACGCAGTATTTT. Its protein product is CASSLAGTDTQYF.

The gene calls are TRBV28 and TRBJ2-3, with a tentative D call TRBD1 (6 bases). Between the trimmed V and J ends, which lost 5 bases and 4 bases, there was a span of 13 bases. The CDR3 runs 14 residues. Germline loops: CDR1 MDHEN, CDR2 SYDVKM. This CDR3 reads CASSTRDTADTQYF. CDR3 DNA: TGTGCCAGCAGTACCCGGGACACCGCAGATACGCAGTATTTT.

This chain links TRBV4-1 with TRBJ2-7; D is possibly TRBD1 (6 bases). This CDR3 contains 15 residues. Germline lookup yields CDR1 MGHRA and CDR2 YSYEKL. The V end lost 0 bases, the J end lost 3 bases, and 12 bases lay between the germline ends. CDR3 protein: CASSQEPDSYYEQYF. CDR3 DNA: TGCGCCAGCAGCCAAGAGCCGGACAGCTACTACGAGCAGTACTTC.

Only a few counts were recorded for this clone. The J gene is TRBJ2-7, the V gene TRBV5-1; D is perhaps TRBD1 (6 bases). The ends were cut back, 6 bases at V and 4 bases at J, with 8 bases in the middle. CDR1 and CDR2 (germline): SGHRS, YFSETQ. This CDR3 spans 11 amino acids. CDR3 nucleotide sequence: TGCGCCAGCAAGGGGGAATACGAGCAGTACTTC. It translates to CASKGEYEQYF.

The DNA of the CDR3 is TGTGCCTGGAGTGTTTGGACAGGGACTGGGGCCAACGTCCTGACTTTC. Translation: CAWSVWTGTGANVLTF. The chain links TRBV30 to TRBJ2-6, with TRBD1 matching over 8 bases. The CDR3 contains 16 residues. J was trimmed by 2 bases and V by 0 bases; bases with no gene match: 3. Germline values: CDR1 GTSNPN, CDR2 SVGIG (reference sequence).